Given below is one T cell receptor beta chain in context. The germline V and J ends were trimmed by 3 bases and 5 bases, with 16 bases remaining between them. Germline loops: CDR1 MDHEN, CDR2 SYDVKM. The CDR3 runs 15 residues. How the authors handled the data: Amplifying reference gene primers gave estimates of nucleated cell counts. The data were produced by immunoSEQ multiplex PCR, yet TCRdb's version contains in-frame clones alone and is incomplete. V, J and clone size were drawn from that table, and D and trimming were deduced from the DNA. The sample lists about 59,000 clones; over 75% were seen once. The data were obtained in a study of blood T cell repertoires in COVID-19. Background on the study: Acute and convalescent COVID-19 specimens originated in the United States, Italy and Spain. T cells, B-cell-depleted T cells, or PBMCs provided the cDNA or gDNA that served as material.

The chain has TRBV28 and TRBJ1-2, with a weak D call TRBD1 (6 bases). Sequencing input: peripheral blood. The receptor was isolated from a human donor in a cohort sampled during active COVID-19. CDR3 in amino acids: CASSFGGGPSYGYTF. The DNA for the CDR3 is TGTGCCAGCAGTTTCGGCGGGGGCCCGAGTTATGGCTACACCTTC.